Sequencing of this T cell receptor beta chain was carried out in a study of T cell changes during pregnancy in multiple sclerosis. Only in-frame clones appear in the TCRdb table, and some are missing; sequencing was by immunoSEQ multiplex PCR. The table has under 45,000 clones, 80% to 95% seen once. The germline gives CDR1 MDHEN, CDR2 SYDVKM. The junction had 7 bases not matched to a gene; V was cut back by 6 bases and J by 7 bases. This CDR3 contains 14 residues. The sequences come from CD4+ T cells from peripheral blood mononuclear cells, collected in the first trimester of pregnancy. This sequence originates from a female donor with multiple sclerosis, enrolled in a pregnancy study. V and J are TRBV28 and TRBJ2-2; 8 positions match TRBD1. For the CDR3, the DNA is TGTGCCAGCAGCCGGACAGGGCCCGGCGGGGAGCTGTTTTTT. Its translation is CASSRTGPGGELFF.